The source of this TCR beta chain is a study of shared clonotypes between healthy human individuals. CD45RO-negative, CCR7-positively selected cells formed the naive CD8 fraction, excluding terminally differentiated effector memory CD45RA+ cells. V lost 5 bases to trimming and J lost 2 bases, with 4 bases between them. This CDR3 has 13 residues. Germline V gene lookup returns CDR1 MDHEN and CDR2 SYDVKM. Tens of thousands of T cell genomes (roughly 190 ng DNA) went into each sorted-subset replicate. Sequencing was performed with immunoSEQ multiplex PCR; in TCRdb, only in-frame clones are kept and a portion is missing. The data show around 2,000,000 clones, approximately 95% seen once. With regard to this clone: Its specificity is not known.

Study-wide findings and caveats: The study sampled only blood, and tissue repertoires likely differ. Sharing across four donors was highest in naive CD4 (around 5%) and lowest in memory CD8 (around 0.4%).

The clonotype comes from a man between 18 and 35 years old in good health. The V gene is TRBV28, the J gene TRBJ2-6, with no clear D. The sample comprised naive CD8+ T cells sorted from blood. This chain's CDR3 is CASSNPGANVLTF. The CDR3, as DNA: TGTGCCAGCAGTAACCCTGGGGCCAACGTCCTGACTTTC.